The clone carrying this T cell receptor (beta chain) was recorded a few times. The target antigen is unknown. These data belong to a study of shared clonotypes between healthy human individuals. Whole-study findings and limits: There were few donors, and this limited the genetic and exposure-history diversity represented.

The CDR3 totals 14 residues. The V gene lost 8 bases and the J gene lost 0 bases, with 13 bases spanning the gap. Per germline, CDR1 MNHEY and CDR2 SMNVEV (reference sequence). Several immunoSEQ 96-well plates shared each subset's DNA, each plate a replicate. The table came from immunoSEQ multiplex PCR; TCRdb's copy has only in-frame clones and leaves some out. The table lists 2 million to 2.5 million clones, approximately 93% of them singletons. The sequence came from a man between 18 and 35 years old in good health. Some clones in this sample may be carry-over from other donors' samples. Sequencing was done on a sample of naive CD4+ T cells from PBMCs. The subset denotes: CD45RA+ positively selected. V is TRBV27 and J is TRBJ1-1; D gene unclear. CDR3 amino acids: CASRPGTMNTEAFF. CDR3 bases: TGTGCCAGCCGACCGGGAACCATGAACACTGAAGCTTTCTTT.